Below, one TCR beta chain is given with its context. The data are from a study of blood T cell repertoires in COVID-19. As for the study in general: The United States, Italy and Spain were the sources of the acute and convalescent COVID-19 samples. PBMCs, B-cell-depleted T cells, or T cells provided the cDNA or gDNA that made up the material.

In the original analysis: The authors estimated nucleated cell counts from reference gene primer amplification. Using immunoSEQ multiplex PCR, the repertoire was profiled, and TCRdb retains in-frame clones only, with some absent. V and J calls and clone size are as listed in that table; D and trimming were resolved from the DNA. The sample holds roughly 180,000 clones; about nine tenths are singletons and the top ten take roughly 4%. V was clipped by 1 base and J by 0 bases, with 3 bases between them. CDR3 size: 13 residues. Germline loops: CDR1 SGHDT, CDR2 YYEEEE. The sequenced sample consisted of peripheral blood. V is TRBV5-6 and J is TRBJ2-3; D is unresolved. The TCR was taken from a woman younger than 45 with acute or convalescent COVID-19. The CDR3 is CASSLQSTDTQYF. The CDR3 region has the DNA TGTGCCAGCAGCTTGCAGAGCACAGATACGCAGTATTTT.